Reported below is one T cell receptor (beta chain). No cognate antigen has been identified for it. There are no base qualities to consult, and no much larger clone falls within one base. The data were taken from a study of blood T cell repertoires in COVID-19 (TCRdb year 2020). With respect to the entire study: Samples covering the acute and convalescent phases of COVID-19 were provided by collaborators in the United States, Italy and Spain. Where available, HLA class I and class II types were obtained from metadata supplied by the sample provider rather than from assay-based typing. The samples were drawn from two sources: the first 160 participants of the ongoing ImmuneRACE study, and over 950 subjects contributed by 6 global collaborators. Sample metadata almost always included a de-identified subject ID, COVID-19 status, age in years and sex. The dataset comprised deeply sampled blood TCRbeta repertoires from subjects exposed to, actively infected with, or recovered from COVID-19. The prospective study material was composed of cDNA or gDNA derived from T cells, B-cell-depleted T cells, or PBMCs. A freely available public database, intended as a resource for researchers studying the immune response to SARS-CoV-2, is where the repertoires were released.

Study-wide findings and limitations: The quantity of clinical and demographic metadata differed by source and by participant and was supplied without curation.

Whole blood was collected in K2EDTA tubes by collaborating institutions according to the institutions' own protocols. For TCRbeta analysis, collaborators shipped samples as frozen whole blood, isolated PBMCs, or DNA extracted from either of those sample types. TCRbeta CDR3 regions were amplified from genomic DNA using the immunoSEQ Assay, a bias-controlled multiplex PCR. In the authors' own workflow: Nucleated cell counts per sample were estimated from amplification of reference gene primers within the assay. To quantify the absolute abundance of each unique TCRbeta CDR3 rearrangement, sequence reads were collapsed and filtered. For each sample, productive Simpson clonality was calculated as the square root of Simpson's diversity index across productive rearrangements. The immuneACCESS repertoire file appears here via TCRdb, limited to in-frame rearrangements. These files lack a portion of the clones; in checked studies, under half of the deficit traces to unresolved V genes, and the cause of the others is not known. That table supplies the V and J calls and clone size; D and trimming were determined from the DNA. Counted in this sample were 150,000 to 200,000 clones; approximately 87% of them appeared once. Of the sample, around 3.5% falls within the top ten clones.

V is reduced by 5 bases and J by 3 bases, leaving a spacing of 8 bases between them. CDR1 and CDR2, looked up from the germline V gene, are SGHAT and FQNNGV. From cysteine to phenylalanine, the CDR3 is 13 amino acids long. The DNA shown is the 39-base CDR3, in frame from base 1. The sequence derives from a young man with active or convalescent COVID-19. Sequencing input: peripheral blood. This chain joins TRBV11-2 to TRBJ1-5, with the D segment identity uncertain. The DNA is TGTGCCAGCAGCCTTGAGTACAATCAGCCCCAGCATTTT. It specifies CASSLEYNQPQHF.